The source of this TCR beta chain is a study of identical twins. Study-wide results and limits: Modelling approaches yielded underestimates of out-of-frame TCR alpha sharing between monozygotic twins. Compared with unrelated sharing, twin-shared out-of-frame alpha sequences had more low-probability sequences. Conclusions relied on cross-sectional statistical analysis, not following the same donors.

TCRdb re-derived calls from the 5' RACE reads in MiXCR, one entry per CDR3 protein. The sample yields roughly 700,000 distinct CDR3 sequences, approximately 9% seen once. This clonotype was detected ten times or more. Its target is unknown. The CDR3 runs 15 residues. The V and J ends lost 1 base and 2 bases respectively, with 12 bases between them. The germline gives CDR1 DFQATT, CDR2 SNEGSKA (reference sequence). Separately, the same data were catalogued under a study of yellow fever vaccine responses in identical twins. That source notes: Reportedly, the response of twins' T cells to the vaccine seemed partly convergent, partly personalized.

Sequences were obtained from PBMCs. The rearrangement links TRBV20-1 to TRBJ1-5; the D gene is possibly TRBD1 (5 bases). The receptor comes from a woman under 30 in good health. CDR3 sequence reads: CSARGSRGGNQPQHF. The CDR3 DNA sequence: TGCAGTGCTAGAGGGTCTCGGGGGGGCAATCAGCCCCAGCATTTT.